These T cell receptor beta chains were read from a single sample in a study of T-cell memory formation after mild COVID-19. From the 5' RACE reads, TCRdb called clonotypes with MiXCR, one entry per CDR3 protein. The table shows under 450,000 distinct CDR3 sequences, with under 25% occurring only once. The sequencing sample was made of PBMCs or a T cell subset sorted from them (not recorded which). These receptors were taken from a man aged 18 to 29 who had mild COVID-19 (a few samples of this study predate the infection). Cell type and time point are not known. Each CDR3 is given with its conserved first and last residue. Each record gives: D gene, V gene, clone size, J gene, CDR3 DNA, CDR3 protein. A D gene is named only where the DNA matches it firmly. Some rows have no size entry. The others give once, few or many, or a class for an expanded clone.

D: NA; V: TRBV27; size: few; J: TRBJ1-5; DNA: TGTGCCAGCAGTTTTAAGTCCGATCAGCCCCAGCATTTT; CDR3: CASSFKSDQPQHF
D: NA; V: TRBV5-4; size: few; J: TRBJ2-2; DNA: TGTGCCAGCAGCTTGGCCCGGACAGACACCGGGGAGCTGTTTTTT; CDR3: CASSLARTDTGELFF
D: TRBD2; V: TRBV6-5; size: NA; J: TRBJ2-3; DNA: TGTGCCAGCAGTTACTCCGGGGGACTAGCGGGGGGCACAGATACGCAGTATTTT; CDR3: CASSYSGGLAGGTDTQYF
D: NA; V: TRBV5-5; size: few; J: TRBJ1-2; DNA: TGTGCCAGCACAACCAGCCCGACGGACTATGGCTACACCTTC; CDR3: CASTTSPTDYGYTF
D: NA; V: TRBV7-6; size: NA; J: TRBJ2-5; DNA: TGTGCCAGCACCTTGTGGCGGCAAGAGACCCAGTACTTC; CDR3: CASTLWRQETQYF
D: NA; V: TRBV29-1; size: few; J: TRBJ2-5; DNA: TGCAGCGTTCCCACGGGCGGTTTTGAGACCCAGTACTTC; CDR3: CSVPTGGFETQYF
D: NA; V: TRBV7-9; size: NA; J: TRBJ2-3; DNA: TGTGCCAGCAGCTTCGGGGGACCGCGTTACGATACGCAGTATTTT; CDR3: CASSFGGPRYDTQYF
D: NA; V: TRBV20-1; size: few; J: TRBJ1-3; DNA: TGCAGTGCTAGAGACCGGGACACTGGAAACACCATATATTTT; CDR3: CSARDRDTGNTIYF
D: NA; V: TRBV15; size: NA; J: TRBJ1-2; DNA: TGTGCCACCAGCAGAGTACGGGGGGATGGCTACACCTTC; CDR3: CATSRVRGDGYTF
D: NA; V: TRBV12-3/TRBV12-4; size: few; J: TRBJ2-2; DNA: TGTGCCAGCAGTTCCTCTGAGCTCGGGGAGCTGTTTTTT; CDR3: CASSSSELGELFF
D: TRBD2; V: TRBV12-5; size: NA; J: TRBJ2-3; DNA: TGTGCTAGTGGATCTGCTAGCGGGGGGGCCAACGGCACAGATACGCAGTATTTT; CDR3: CASGSASGGANGTDTQYF
D: NA; V: TRBV7-2; size: few; J: TRBJ1-3; DNA: TGTGCCAGCAGCTTAGTCCATAGTCTTTATGGAAACACCATATATTTT; CDR3: CASSLVHSLYGNTIYF
D: NA; V: TRBV7-2; size: many; J: TRBJ1-6; DNA: TGTGCCAGCAGACGGCAGAAGGAGGGTTCACCCCTCCACTTT; CDR3: CASRRQKEGSPLHF
D: NA; V: TRBV6-5; size: few; J: TRBJ1-4; DNA: TGTGCCAGCGGCCAACAGGGTTTGCCTGAAAAACTGTTTTTT; CDR3: CASGQQGLPEKLFF
D: NA; V: TRBV4-1; size: NA; J: TRBJ2-3; DNA: TGCGCCAGCAGCCACTACAGAAGCACAGATACGCAGTATTTT; CDR3: CASSHYRSTDTQYF
D: NA; V: TRBV4-3; size: NA; J: TRBJ1-2; DNA: TGCGCCAGCAATAGAGACAGCGCCTCTTACTATGGCTACACCTTC; CDR3: CASNRDSASYYGYTF
D: NA; V: TRBV6-2/TRBV6-3; size: few; J: TRBJ2-1; DNA: TGTGCCAGCAGTTACGAGGACTACCGAATGAACAATGAGCAGTTCTTC; CDR3: CASSYEDYRMNNEQFF
D: NA; V: TRBV10-3; size: few; J: TRBJ1-1; DNA: TGTGCCATCAGTACCAGGGGTTCGCTGGCCACTGAAGCTTTCTTT; CDR3: CAISTRGSLATEAFF
D: NA; V: TRBV27; size: NA; J: TRBJ1-4; DNA: TGTGCCAGCAGTCATACAGGGACGAGGAAACTGTTTTTT; CDR3: CASSHTGTRKLFF
D: NA; V: TRBV29-1; size: NA; J: TRBJ2-4; DNA: TGCAGCGTTGATTCGGAGGGGGCGCGAAACATTCAGTACTTC; CDR3: CSVDSEGARNIQYF
D: NA; V: TRBV28; size: NA; J: TRBJ1-1; DNA: TGTGCCAGCAGTACCCCACAGGGCGGAAACACTGAAGCTTTCTTT; CDR3: CASSTPQGGNTEAFF
D: TRBD1; V: TRBV25-1; size: few; J: TRBJ2-3; DNA: TGTGCCAGCAGTGTAGGGGAAAGGACAGGGGGCCTGACAGATACGCAGTATTTT; CDR3: CASSVGERTGGLTDTQYF
D: NA; V: TRBV11-2; size: few; J: TRBJ1-2; DNA: TGTGCCAGCAGCTTGGGGACCGTCCCCGGCTACACCTTC; CDR3: CASSLGTVPGYTF
D: NA; V: TRBV7-2; size: NA; J: TRBJ1-6; DNA: TGTGCCAGCAGCTTAGTGGGGAGGGCGCATTCACCCCTCCACTTT; CDR3: CASSLVGRAHSPLHF
D: TRBD2; V: TRBV15; size: NA; J: TRBJ2-5; DNA: TGTGCCACCAGCAGAGTCTTCGTAGCGGGGGGGCTGGAGACCCAGTACTTC; CDR3: CATSRVFVAGGLETQYF
D: NA; V: TRBV20-1; size: NA; J: TRBJ1-1; DNA: TGCAGTGCTCTCTCGGACGGTGAAGCTTTCTTT; CDR3: CSALSDGEAFF
D: TRBD1; V: TRBV4-1; size: NA; J: TRBJ1-1; DNA: TGCGCCAGCAGCCAAGATAGTACGAGGGGGCTGGACACTGAAGCTTTCTTT; CDR3: CASSQDSTRGLDTEAFF
D: NA; V: TRBV29-1; size: many; J: TRBJ2-2; DNA: TGCAGCGGCCTTGTCACCGGGGAGCTGTTTTTT; CDR3: CSGLVTGELFF
D: TRBD2; V: TRBV3-1; size: few; J: TRBJ2-7; DNA: TGTGCCAGCAGCCAGACGGGGGGGCTCTACGAGCAGTACTTC; CDR3: CASSQTGGLYEQYF
D: NA; V: TRBV20-1; size: NA; J: TRBJ1-2; DNA: TGCAGTGCTAGACACAGGGCACTCTTC; CDR3: CSARHRALF
D: NA; V: TRBV6-1; size: few; J: TRBJ2-7; DNA: TGTGCCAGCAGCATGCTCATGGGGATCTACGAGCAGTACTTC; CDR3: CASSMLMGIYEQYF